This T cell receptor (beta chain) was profiled in a study of blood T cells in healthy people across ages. The use of a sample-barcoded 5' primer and a J-beta primer mix characterized a second PCR of roughly 6 to 11 cycles. A single record per CDR3 protein comes from TCRdb applying MiXCR to the 5' RACE reads. The sample records 800,000 to 900,000 distinct CDR3 sequences, less than 80% being singletons. V lost 10 bases, J lost 10 bases, and 15 bases lay in between. Germline assignment: CDR1 SNHLY and CDR2 FYNNEI. CDR3 size: 11 residues. This rearrangement joins TRBV2 to TRBJ2-3; possible D gene TRBD2, 5 bases. The sequencing input was blood. The TCR sequence derives from a man aged 25 to 40 in good health. The CDR3 spells CATPPLRAQYF. Written as DNA, the CDR3 is TGTGCCACCCCTCCTCTGAGGGCGCAGTATTTT.